This TCR beta chain was recovered during a study of blood T cell repertoires in COVID-19. CDR1 and CDR2 (germline): SGDLS, YYNGEE. This CDR3 comprises 14 residues. Trimming took 3 bases from V and 2 from J; bases not matched to a gene: 5. TCRdb's table, derived via immunoSEQ multiplex PCR, lists solely in-frame clones and lacks some. The sample lists about 89,000 clones, around 80% seen once, with roughly 50% in the top ten. V is TRBV9 and J is TRBJ2-7, with TRBD2 identical over 7 bases. The sequencing sample was made of peripheral blood. The receptor comes from a human donor in a cohort sampled during active COVID-19. This chain's CDR3 is CASSERDRAYEQYF. The CDR3 DNA follows: TGTGCCAGCAGCGAGCGGGACCGAGCCTACGAGCAGTACTTC.